The entry below gives a single TCR beta chain sequence along with its context. Its binding antigen is unknown. No base-level quality is on record; no much larger clone is a single base apart. Explained via the paper, the time point label denotes: week 5, during vaccination. Each vaccine dose, consisting of 300 ug of a 20-mer mutant IDH1 peptide in Montanide, was administered subcutaneously with topical imiquimod. All donors had newly diagnosed IDH1-mutant astrocytomas of WHO grade 3 or 4 that showed loss of nuclear ATRX. The samples were drawn from NOA16, a multicentre, single-arm, open-label phase I trial in Germany that tested a mutant IDH1 peptide vaccine in humans for the first time. Genomic DNA for TCRB sequencing was extracted from EDTA blood using the DNeasy Blood and Tissue Kit. The library was built by means of the immunoSEQ multiplex PCR assay. Rearranged TCR beta chain sequences were amplified with the hsTCRB Kit following the manufacturer's protocol. An Illumina MiSeq was used to sequence the TCRB libraries. Concerning the study's data processing: Demultiplexing, trimming and gene mapping were performed with the kit vendor's proprietary platform. Here the immuneACCESS table is served through TCRdb, limited to in-frame sequences with V and J called. Missing clones are a known gap in these copies; in checked studies unresolved V genes cover under half, and the rest lacks a known reason. From that table come the V and J calls and clone size; the DNA was used to work out D and trimming. This sample holds about 25,000 clones; 77% were observed only once. The top ten constitute roughly a tenth of the sample.

The sample is drawn from a study of a mutant IDH1 vaccine in newly diagnosed glioma listed by TCRdb under 2021. Looking at the study overall: Patients were given eight vaccinations, in weeks 1, 3, 5, 7, 11, 15, 19 and 23, which matched visits V03 through V10. Vaccination started 4-6 weeks after radiotherapy alone, or was given together with temozolomide cycles in the groups whose treatment included chemotherapy. Prior to enrollment, standard therapy consisting of radiotherapy alone, temozolomide alone, or radiochemotherapy with temozolomide had been administered to patients, with the combination being received by most patients. Peripheral blood was collected at six visits: V03 (baseline), V05, V07, V10, V12 and V13. Of the roughly 30 treated patients, roughly 60% were male and roughly 38% were female, and a mean age of roughly 41 years was recorded. For exploratory analyses, longitudinal TCRB deep sequencing was carried out in roughly 23 treated patients wherever samples were available. The full study reports these points: It was noted by the authors that analyses of patient blood samples could not be reproduced owing to sample limitations. Changes in the top peripheral T cell clonotypes picked up by TCRB sequencing did not appear to be linked to pseudoprogression. Vaccine-induced immune responses across multiple MHC alleles were detected in 93.3% of patients. PBMC samples for TCRB deep sequencing were selected based on availability.

The specimen was PBMCs, collected from a glioma patient whose treatment included an IDH1 peptide vaccine. The source is a man aged 40-49 years with glioma.

The CDR3 region reads CASSLGRGVGEHTDTQYF. The DNA sequence is given as TGTGCCAGCAGCTTAGGGCGCGGGGTAGGAGAGCACACAGATACGCAGTATTTT. Here the chain combines TRBV11-3 and TRBJ2-3; TRBD2 could be the D gene, as 6 bases match. V gives up 1 base and J gives up 2 bases, and the segment between their germline ends measures 19 bases. Including cysteine and phenylalanine, the CDR3 has 18 amino acids. Of the read, only the CDR3 DNA is kept; its 54 bases are in frame from base 1. The germline V gene gives CDR1 as SGHNT and CDR2 as YENEEA. Extended through the reference TRBV11-3 and TRBJ2-3 proteins, this CDR3 yields the full variable domain: EAGVVQSPRYKIIEKKQPVAFWCNPISGHNTLYWYLQNLGQGPELLIRYENEEAVDDSQLPKDRFSAERLKGVDSTLKIQPAELGDSAVYLCASSLGRGVGEHTDTQYFGPGTRLTVL.